Here is one T cell receptor (beta chain) with its context. This CDR3 region has 19 residues. Germline assignment: CDR1 DFQATT and CDR2 SNEGSKA (reference sequence). With V trimmed by 3 bases and J by 5 bases, 18 bases remained unmatched. Random hexamers served to reverse transcribe roughly 0.45 to 1 ug RNA. TCR beta CDR3 was amplified by immunoSEQ covering 54 Vbeta and 13 Jbeta. TCRdb re-called the immunoSEQ multiplex PCR reads through MiXCR, storing one row per CDR3 protein. The sample shows under 200,000 distinct CDR3 sequences, 85% to 95% of them seen only once. This entry comes from a study of CD8 T cells in Susac syndrome. The study sequenced TCR beta in blood CD8+ and CD4+ T cells. Negative isolation was used for CD8+ and CD4+ T cells, and FACS enrichment was applied to TEMRA cells.

The TCR was taken from a human donor with multiple sclerosis. The sample comprised CD8+ T cells from PBMCs. The chain links TRBV20-1 to TRBJ2-7; 14 nucleotides line up with TRBD2. The CDR3 DNA reads as TGCAGTGCTAGGCCCCTGACTAGCGGGGGGGCCTTGGTTGGGCACGAGCAGTACTTC. Translation gives CSARPLTSGGALVGHEQYF.